The 25 T cell receptor beta chains below all came from one sample that was sequenced in a study of blood T cell repertoires in COVID-19. Profiled with immunoSEQ multiplex PCR; TCRdb holds only in-frame clones, not every one. Of about 240,000 clones in the sample, about 86% are singletons; the top ten hold roughly 6.3%. The sample taken for sequencing was peripheral blood. These receptors came from a man between 60 and 75 years old with acute or convalescent COVID-19.

The V gene is TRBV4-3, the J gene TRBJ2-7, with unresolved D. Germline-derived CDR1 and CDR2 are LGHNA and YSLEER. The CDR3 covers 16 residues. V was pared by 1 base and J by 5 bases, with 18 bases between. CDR3: CASSQGLEFIRHEQYF. DNA for the CDR3: TGCGCCAGCAGCCAAGGTTTAGAGTTTATCCGCCACGAGCAGTACTTC.

The chain employs TRBV5-1 and TRBJ2-2; D ambiguous. Germline V gene data show CDR1 as SGHRS and CDR2 as YFSETQ. With 2 bases removed from V and 1 base from J, the gap between germline ends came to 9 bases. There are 15 residues in the CDR3. The CDR3 reads CASSFQAGNTGELFF. The DNA of the CDR3 is TGCGCCAGCAGCTTTCAGGCAGGGAACACCGGGGAGCTGTTTTTT.

This clone has only one observation. The gene calls are TRBV11-2 and TRBJ2-7, with a possible D match to TRBD2 (5 bases). CDR1 is SGHAT, CDR2 FQNNGV, per germline. V lost 5 bases to trimming and J lost 6 bases, with 14 bases between them. This CDR3 contains 13 residues. CDR3 in DNA: TGTGCCAGCAGCGAAGGCGGGTTGGGCGAGCAGTACTTC. It specifies CASSEGGLGEQYF.

The genes are TRBV28 and TRBJ1-1; TRBD1 aligns across 8 bases. Germline assignment: CDR1 MDHEN and CDR2 SYDVKM. The CDR3 is 14 residues long. Trimming cost V 4 bases and J 10 bases; bases outside gene matches: 11. The CDR3 sequence: CASSYRDRSFGAFF. As DNA, the CDR3 is TGTGCCAGCAGTTACCGGGACAGGAGTTTTGGAGCTTTCTTT.

The chain carries TRBV7-2 and TRBJ2-7, with 9 bases fitting TRBD1. The V gene's germline CDR1 is SGHTA and CDR2 FQGNSA. The length of the CDR3 is 15 residues. Losses at the gene ends were 0 bases for V and 3 bases for J; bases not matched to a gene: 3. The chain's CDR3 is CASSLAGQGLYEQYF. The DNA of the CDR3 is TGTGCCAGCAGCTTAGCGGGACAGGGACTCTACGAGCAGTACTTC.

This clone has just one count. The chain links TRBV30 to TRBJ1-5; tentative D call: TRBD1 (5 bases). Germline loops: CDR1 GTSNPN, CDR2 SVGIG (reference sequence). The V and J ends lost 0 bases and 4 bases respectively, with 10 bases between them. This CDR3 is built from 14 residues. CDR3 in amino acids: CAWSVDSWNQPQHF. DNA of the CDR3: TGTGCCTGGAGTGTAGACAGTTGGAATCAGCCCCAGCATTTT.

The genes are TRBV7-3 and TRBJ2-7; tentatively, D is TRBD1 (6 bases). The V and J ends lost 5 bases and 4 bases respectively, with 15 bases between them. The CDR3 has 14 amino acids. Germline CDR1 and CDR2: SGHTA and FQGTGA. CDR3 sequence: CASSQDSKGYEQYF. DNA of the CDR3: TGTGCCAGCAGCCAGGACAGTAAGGGGTACGAGCAGTACTTC.

The chain has TRBV21-1 and TRBJ2-2; no DNA check was done on the table's D call, TRBD2. TRBV21-1 has pseudogene status. This CDR3 comprises 17 residues. The CDR3 DNA is TGTGCCAGCAGCACTGGACTAGCGGGAGTAGACACCGGGGAGCTGTTTTTT. Protein sequence: CASSTGLAGVDTGELFF.

V gene TRBV5-4 combines with J gene TRBJ1-2; the D gene is possibly TRBD1 (5 bases). The CDR3 runs to 15 residues. In germline, CDR1 is SGHNT, CDR2 YYREEE (reference sequence). V was cut by 5 bases and J by 3 bases, with 17 bases left in between. CDR3 sequence: CASRISLGVDYGYTF. CDR3 coding DNA: TGTGCCAGCAGAATTAGTTTAGGGGTGGACTATGGCTACACCTTC. Variable domain in full (rest from reference TRBV5-4 and TRBJ1-2): ETGVTQSPTHLIKTRGQQVTLRCSSQSGHNTVSWYQQALGQGPQFIFQYYREEENGRGNFPPRFSGLQFPNYSSELNVNALELDDSALYLCASRISLGVDYGYTFGSGTRLTVV.

The V call is TRBV6-2 or TRBV6-3, the J call TRBJ2-5; a possible D gene is TRBD1 (6 bases). With 5 bases removed from V and 5 bases from J, the gap between germline ends came to 15 bases. The CDR3 sequence is 14 residues long. Germline values: CDR1 MNHEY, CDR2 SVGEGT. The CDR3 nucleotides are TGTGCCAGCAGTAACCGCTTCCAGGGGGAGACCCAGTACTTC. Protein sequence: CASSNRFQGETQYF.

This clone was seen once. The V call is TRBV11-1, the J call TRBJ2-1, with TRBD1 identical over 9 bases. Trimming cost V 1 base and J 7 bases; bases outside gene matches: 5. There are 15 residues in the CDR3. Germline CDR1 and CDR2: SGHAT and FQDESV (reference sequence). CDR3 region: CASSLEGTGRNEQFF. CDR3 in DNA: TGTGCCAGCAGCTTAGAAGGGACAGGGCGGAATGAGCAGTTCTTC.

The chain links TRBV30 to TRBJ2-2; the D is unclear. Trimming cost V 6 bases and J 0 bases, with 14 bases left between them. The CDR3 is made up of 15 amino acids. Germline V CDR1 and CDR2: GTSNPN, SVGIG (reference sequence). The CDR3 here is CACSNPGSNTGELFF. As DNA, the CDR3 is TGTGCCTGCTCAAACCCCGGGTCGAACACCGGGGAGCTGTTTTTT.

The genes are TRBV7-3 and TRBJ2-1, with 8 nucleotides matching TRBD2. The CDR3 has 13 amino acids. Germline CDR1 and CDR2: SGHTA and FQGTGA. V gave up 5 bases and J gave up 14 bases; unmatched junction bases: 11. The CDR3 loop is CASSTSGAGVKFF. As DNA, the CDR3 is TGTGCCAGCAGCACGAGCGGAGCGGGAGTTAAGTTCTTC.

The genes are TRBV5-4 and TRBJ1-2; D is perhaps TRBD1 (6 bases). The V end lost 4 bases, the J end lost 4 bases, and 20 bases lay between the germline ends. The CDR3 is made up of 16 amino acids. Germline V gene lookup returns CDR1 SGHNT and CDR2 YYREEE (reference sequence). As DNA, the CDR3 is TGTGCCAGCAGCCCCCCGGGAGGGGGGAAGGGCTATGGCTACACCTTC. This gives the protein CASSPPGGGKGYGYTF. The variable domain in full, completed from reference TRBV5-4 and TRBJ1-2, reads ETGVTQSPTHLIKTRGQQVTLRCSSQSGHNTVSWYQQALGQGPQFIFQYYREEENGRGNFPPRFSGLQFPNYSSELNVNALELDDSALYLCASSPPGGGKGYGYTFGSGTRLTVV.

The V call is TRBV28, the J call TRBJ2-1; 7 bases agree with TRBD2. Germline V gene sequence: CDR1 MDHEN, CDR2 SYDVKM. The CDR3 is made up of 14 amino acids. V trimming: 2 bases; J trimming: 5 bases; junction bases outside the gene matches: 3. Written as DNA, the CDR3 is TGTGCCAGCAGTTTAGCGGGAGCCGACAATGAGCAGTTCTTC. Protein sequence: CASSLAGADNEQFF.

The chain employs TRBV6-5 and TRBJ2-7; D is unclear. Germline V gene lookup returns CDR1 MNHEY and CDR2 SVGAGI. This CDR3 region has 15 residues. V lost 2 bases, J lost 2 bases, and 13 bases lay in between. The CDR3 protein is CASSYTTRPTYEQYF. DNA for the CDR3: TGTGCCAGCAGTTACACGACAAGGCCCACCTACGAGCAGTACTTC.

The chain links TRBV19 to TRBJ1-1; TRBD1 is a possible D gene (5 bases). Trimming pared 5 bases from V and 0 bases from J, leaving 7 bases between. The CDR3 sequence is 13 residues long. Germline V lookup: CDR1 LNHDA, CDR2 SQIVND (reference sequence). The CDR3 is CASSGAVNTEAFF. Written as DNA, the CDR3 is TGTGCCAGTAGTGGGGCAGTGAACACTGAAGCTTTCTTT.

The J gene is TRBJ2-5, the V gene TRBV19; D uncertain. Germline CDR1 reads LNHDA; CDR2 reads SQIVND (reference sequence). The CDR3 covers 13 residues. V lost 6 bases and J 4 bases, leaving 12 bases between the germline ends. CDR3 sequence (DNA): TGTGCCAGTAGCGCCTTTGCTACAGAGACCCAGTACTTC. Amino acid sequence: CASSAFATETQYF.

This clone was observed once. This sequence joins TRBV2 and TRBJ1-2; TRBD1 agrees at 7 bases. CDR1 SNHLY and CDR2 FYNNEI come from the germline V gene. V lost 5 bases to trimming and J lost 2 bases; unmatched junction nucleotides: 5. The CDR3 covers 14 residues. CDR3 nucleotide sequence: TGTGCCAGCAGTCAGGACAGGAGAAACTATGGCTACACCTTC. It is translated as CASSQDRRNYGYTF.

The rearrangement joins TRBV7-9 to TRBJ1-2, with 7 positions matching TRBD1. Germline loops: CDR1 SEHNR, CDR2 FQNEAQ (reference sequence). This CDR3 has 13 residues. The ends lost 10 bases at V and 8 bases at J; junction bases unmatched: 13. The CDR3 bases are TGTGCCACCCACACCCGAGGGGGCGAAGGCTACACCTTC. Its protein is CATHTRGGEGYTF.

The chain couples TRBV6-1 to TRBJ2-7, with D possibly being TRBD2 (6 bases). The CDR3 runs 17 residues. In germline, CDR1 is MNHNS, CDR2 SASEGT. V lost 3 bases, J lost 0 bases, and 18 bases lay in between. The CDR3 DNA sequence: TGTGCCAGCAGTGAGTTAGGCAGGAGGGCCAGCTCCTACGAGCAGTACTTC. This translates into CASSELGRRASSYEQYF.

This rearrangement joins TRBV18 to TRBJ2-3, with D tentatively TRBD2 (6 bases). The germline V gene has CDR1 KGHSH and CDR2 LQKENI. The CDR3 runs 14 residues. V was pared by 2 bases and J by 1 base, with 7 bases between. CDR3 nucleotides: TGTGCCAGCTCACCAGCTAGCGGCACAGATACGCAGTATTTT. This encodes CASSPASGTDTQYF.

The rearrangement links TRBV19 to TRBJ1-5, with TRBD1 matching 8 bases. With V trimmed by 3 bases and J by 7 bases, 14 bases remained unmatched. The CDR3 contains 17 residues. Germline V gene data show CDR1 as LNHDA and CDR2 as SQIVND (reference sequence). The CDR3 coding sequence is TGTGCCAGTAGTATTGGTCAGGGGGCTAGGGGAAGGCAGCCCCAGCATTTT. It is translated as CASSIGQGARGRQPQHF.

J is TRBJ1-4 and V is TRBV6-5; weak D call: TRBD1 (5 bases). CDR1 and CDR2 (germline): MNHEY, SVGAGI. The germline V and J ends were trimmed by 8 bases and 5 bases, with 15 bases remaining between them. The CDR3 is 14 residues long. CDR3 nucleotides: TGTGCCAGCCAGAGTCACCGGGGGAATGAAAAACTGTTTTTT. Translated, it gives CASQSHRGNEKLFF.

Only one count was recorded for this clone. This chain connects TRBV11-2 to TRBJ2-5; perhaps TRBD1 as D (5 bases). The CDR3 covers 13 residues. CDR1 is SGHAT, CDR2 FQNNGV, per germline. Trimming removed 2 bases at V and 5 bases at J, with 9 bases between. CDR3 DNA sequence: TGTGCCAGCAGCTTACAGGGAATGGAGACCCAGTACTTC. This translates into CASSLQGMETQYF.